Listed below are T cell receptor beta chains from one sample, sequenced in a study of immune evolution from preneoplasia to lung adenocarcinoma. Here immunoSEQ multiplex PCR was the method, and the copy in TCRdb shows in-frame clones only, minus some. The top ten hold roughly 3.5% of the sample, which has some 6,500 clones, 75% to 90% seen once. Sequenced input: FFPE invasive lung adenocarcinoma tissue. These receptor sequences come from a person in their sixties with lung adenocarcinoma. CDR3s include the opening cysteine and the closing phenylalanine or tryptophan. The D gene is left open where the match is weak. Part of the rows lack a size; the others show once, few, many or a class for expanded clones.

J gene | V gene | clone size | D gene | CDR3 protein | CDR3 DNA
TRBJ2-3 | TRBV2 | NA | NA | CASRTGTTSTDTQYF | TGTGCCAGCAGGACCGGGACAACTAGCACAGATACGCAGTATTTT
TRBJ2-3 | TRBV20-1 | NA | NA | CSASEGGAQYF | TGCAGTGCTAGTGAGGGGGGTGCGCAGTATTTT
TRBJ2-7 | TRBV28 | NA | TRBD2 | CASRTAGGSYEQYF | TGTGCCAGCAGGACGGCGGGAGGCTCCTACGAGCAGTACTTC
TRBJ2-7 | TRBV2 | NA | TRBD2 | CASQAGAGEQYF | TGTGCCAGCCAGGCAGGAGCGGGGGAGCAGTACTTC
TRBJ2-3 | TRBV9 | NA | TRBD2 | CASSVGSGGLFTDTQYF | TGTGCCAGCAGCGTAGGATCGGGGGGACTATTCACAGATACGCAGTATTTT
TRBJ1-2 | TRBV7-2 | few | NA | CASSLQGWGEDGYTF | TGTGCCAGCAGCTTACAGGGCTGGGGTGAGGATGGCTACACCTTC
TRBJ2-3 | TRBV10-3 | few | NA | CAISGDSNTQYF | TGTGCCATCAGTGGTGACTCCAATACGCAGTATTTT
TRBJ1-5 | TRBV5-6 | NA | NA | CASSRGGLSNQPQHF | TGTGCCAGCAGTCGGGGGGGGCTTAGCAATCAGCCCCAGCATTTT
TRBJ2-7 | TRBV7-6 | NA | NA | CASSPGAQREQYF | TGTGCCAGCAGCCCAGGGGCCCAAAGGGAGCAGTACTTC
TRBJ2-5 | TRBV11-3 | NA | TRBD2 | CASSVRLAGVETQYF | TGTGCCAGCAGCGTCCGACTAGCGGGAGTAGAGACCCAGTACTTC
TRBJ1-5 | TRBV28 | NA | TRBD1 | CASSTYSGTGLRQPQHF | TGTGCCAGCAGTACGTACTCCGGGACAGGGCTCCGACAGCCCCAGCATTTT
TRBJ2-7 | TRBV4-1 | NA | TRBD1 | CASSRTGTGDEQYF | TGCGCCAGCAGCCGGACCGGGACAGGGGACGAGCAGTACTTC
TRBJ2-7 | TRBV10-2 | NA | NA | CASRGLDGSRGEQYF | TGCGCCAGCAGGGGGTTGGACGGGAGTCGAGGGGAGCAGTACTTC
TRBJ2-7 | TRBV18 | NA | NA | CASSPDRLSYEQYF | TGTGCCAGCTCACCAGACAGGTTAAGCTACGAGCAGTACTTC
TRBJ2-1 | TRBV15 | NA | TRBD2 | CATSRDRTSGRGSYNEQFF | TGTGCCACCAGCAGAGACAGGACTAGCGGGAGAGGGTCCTACAATGAGCAGTTCTTC
TRBJ2-2 | TRBV5-6 | few | NA | CASSSPGTRNTGELFF | TGTGCCAGCAGCTCCCCCGGGACAAGGAACACCGGGGAGCTGTTTTTT
TRBJ2-5 | TRBV9 | NA | NA | CASSVRGAFEETQYF | TGTGCCAGCAGCGTCCGGGGGGCGTTTGAAGAGACCCAGTACTTC
TRBJ1-2 | TRBV28 | NA | TRBD1 | CASSLSFWTGGGYTF | TGTGCCAGCAGTTTATCTTTTTGGACAGGCGGTGGCTACACCTTC
TRBJ2-3 | TRBV7-2 | NA | NA | CASSLVARPRFGTDTQYF | TGTGCCAGCAGCTTAGTGGCAAGGCCAAGGTTTGGGACAGATACGCAGTATTTT
TRBJ1-2 | TRBV14 | NA | NA | CASSQVNSGYTF | TGTGCCAGCAGCCAAGTAAATTCTGGCTACACCTTC
TRBJ1-1 | TRBV27 | NA | NA | CASSVGTYTEAFF | TGTGCCAGCAGTGTCGGGACTTACACTGAAGCTTTCTTT
TRBJ1-4 | TRBV5-8 | NA | NA | CASSQGLINEKLFF | TGTGCCAGCAGCCAAGGACTGATTAATGAAAAACTGTTTTTT
TRBJ2-1 | TRBV5-1 | NA | NA | CASSLDVAGSNEQFF | TGCGCCAGCAGCTTGGATGTGGCGGGGTCTAATGAGCAGTTCTTC
TRBJ2-7 | TRBV7-2 | NA | NA | CASSFRGSAPVYEQYF | TGTGCCAGCAGCTTTCGTGGAAGCGCGCCTGTCTACGAGCAGTACTTC
TRBJ1-5 | TRBV11-1 | NA | NA | CASSLKGFNQPQHF | TGTGCCAGCAGCTTAAAGGGCTTTAATCAGCCCCAGCATTTT
TRBJ2-3 | TRBV4-2 | NA | TRBD2 | CASSPLAGDTDTQYF | TGTGCCAGCAGCCCACTAGCGGGAGACACAGATACGCAGTATTTT
TRBJ2-1 | TRBV5-1 | NA | TRBD1 | CASSTGQGMDEQFF | TGCGCCAGCAGTACCGGACAGGGGATGGATGAGCAGTTCTTC
TRBJ1-2 | TRBV1 | NA | NA | CTSSQATNYGYTF | TGCACCAGCAGCCAGGCAACTAACTATGGCTACACCTTC
TRBJ2-7 | TRBV15 | few | NA | CATSRGGADDEQYF | TGTGCCACCAGCAGAGGCGGGGCGGACGACGAGCAGTACTTC